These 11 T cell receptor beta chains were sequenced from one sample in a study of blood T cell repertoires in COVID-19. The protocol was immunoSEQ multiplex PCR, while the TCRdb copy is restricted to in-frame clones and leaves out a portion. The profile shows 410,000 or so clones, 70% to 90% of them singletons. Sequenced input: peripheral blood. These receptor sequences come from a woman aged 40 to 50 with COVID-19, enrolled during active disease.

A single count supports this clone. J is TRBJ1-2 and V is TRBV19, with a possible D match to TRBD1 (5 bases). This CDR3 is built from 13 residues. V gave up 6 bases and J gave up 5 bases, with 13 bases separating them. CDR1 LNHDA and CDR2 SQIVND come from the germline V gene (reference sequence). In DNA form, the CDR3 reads TGTGCCAGTAGGGATACAGGTTTTTATGGCTACACCTTC. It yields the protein CASRDTGFYGYTF.

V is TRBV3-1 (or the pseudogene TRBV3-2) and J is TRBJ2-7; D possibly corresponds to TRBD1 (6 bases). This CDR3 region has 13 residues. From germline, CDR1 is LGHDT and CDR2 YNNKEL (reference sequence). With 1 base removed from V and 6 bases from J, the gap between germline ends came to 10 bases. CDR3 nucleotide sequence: TGTGCCAGCAGCCAAGGGGGGACAACCGAGCAGTACTTC. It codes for CASSQGGTTEQYF.

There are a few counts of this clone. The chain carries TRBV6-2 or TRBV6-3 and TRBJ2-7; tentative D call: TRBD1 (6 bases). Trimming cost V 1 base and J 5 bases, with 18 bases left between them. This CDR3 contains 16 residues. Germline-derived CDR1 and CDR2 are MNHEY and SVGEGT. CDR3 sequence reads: CASSYYPTNRVHEQYF. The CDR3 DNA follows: TGTGCCAGCAGTTACTATCCCACGAACAGGGTCCACGAGCAGTACTTC.

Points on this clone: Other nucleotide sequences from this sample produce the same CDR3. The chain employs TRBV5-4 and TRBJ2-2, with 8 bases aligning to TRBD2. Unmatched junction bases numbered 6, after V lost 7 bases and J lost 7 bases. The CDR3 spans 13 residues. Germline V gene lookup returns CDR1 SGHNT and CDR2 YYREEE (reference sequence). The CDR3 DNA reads TGTGCCAGCTCTGTCGCGGGAGGCGGGGAGCTGTTTTTT. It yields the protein CASSVAGGGELFF. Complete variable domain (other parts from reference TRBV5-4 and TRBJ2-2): ETGVTQSPTHLIKTRGQQVTLRCSSQSGHNTVSWYQQALGQGPQFIFQYYREEENGRGNFPPRFSGLQFPNYSSELNVNALELDDSALYLCASSVAGGGELFFGEGSRLTVL.

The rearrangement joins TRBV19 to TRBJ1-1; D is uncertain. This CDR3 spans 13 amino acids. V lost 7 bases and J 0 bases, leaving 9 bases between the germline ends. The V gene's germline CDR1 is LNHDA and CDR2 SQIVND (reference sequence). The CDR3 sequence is CASTPFLNTEAFF. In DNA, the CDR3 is TGTGCCAGTACCCCGTTCCTGAACACTGAAGCTTTCTTT.

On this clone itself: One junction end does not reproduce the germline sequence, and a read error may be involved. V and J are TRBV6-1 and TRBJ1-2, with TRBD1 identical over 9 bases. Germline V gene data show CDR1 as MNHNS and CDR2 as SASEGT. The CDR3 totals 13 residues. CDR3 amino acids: CASGDRGSHGYTF. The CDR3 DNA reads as TGTGCCAGCGGTGACAGGGGGTCTCATGGCTACACCTTC.

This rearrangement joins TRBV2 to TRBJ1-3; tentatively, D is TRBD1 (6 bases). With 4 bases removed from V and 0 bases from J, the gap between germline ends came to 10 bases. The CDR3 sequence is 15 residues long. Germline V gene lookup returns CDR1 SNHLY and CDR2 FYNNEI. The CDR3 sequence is CASSAQGPSGNTIYF. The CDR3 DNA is TGTGCCAGCAGTGCACAGGGCCCCTCTGGAAACACCATATATTTT.

CDR3 nucleotide sequence: TGTGCCAGCAGTTTACAGGGATTCGATGGCTACACCTTC. This codes for CASSLQGFDGYTF. The chain combines TRBV5-6 with TRBJ1-2; D might be TRBD1 (6 bases). Germline assignment: CDR1 SGHDT and CDR2 YYEEEE. The V end was cut by 5 bases, the J end by 6 bases, with 14 bases between. The CDR3 totals 13 residues.

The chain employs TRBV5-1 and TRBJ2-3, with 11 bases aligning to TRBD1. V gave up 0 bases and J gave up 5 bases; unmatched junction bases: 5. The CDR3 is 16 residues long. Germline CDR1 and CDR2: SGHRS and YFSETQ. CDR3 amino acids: CASSLVGQGAGDTQYF. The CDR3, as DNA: TGCGCCAGCAGCTTGGTAGGACAGGGGGCCGGAGATACGCAGTATTTT. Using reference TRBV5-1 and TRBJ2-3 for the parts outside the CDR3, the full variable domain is KAGVTQTPRYLIKTRGQQVTLSCSPISGHRSVSWYQQTPGQGLQFLFEYFSETQRNKGNFPGRFSGRQFSNSRSEMNVSTLELGDSALYLCASSLVGQGAGDTQYFGPGTRLTVL.

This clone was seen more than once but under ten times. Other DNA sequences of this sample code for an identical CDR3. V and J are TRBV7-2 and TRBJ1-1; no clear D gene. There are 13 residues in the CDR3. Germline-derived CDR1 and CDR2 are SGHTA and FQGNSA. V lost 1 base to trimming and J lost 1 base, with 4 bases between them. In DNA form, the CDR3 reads TGTGCCAGCAGCTTAGGCAGGAACACTGAAGCTTTCTTT. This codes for CASSLGRNTEAFF.

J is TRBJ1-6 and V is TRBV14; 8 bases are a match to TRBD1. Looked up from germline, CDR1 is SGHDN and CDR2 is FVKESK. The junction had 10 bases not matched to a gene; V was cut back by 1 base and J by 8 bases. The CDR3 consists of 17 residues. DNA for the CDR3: TGTGCCAGCAGCCAAGTGGCAGGGGGCTTCCGGGATTCACCCCTCCACTTT. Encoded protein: CASSQVAGGFRDSPLHF.